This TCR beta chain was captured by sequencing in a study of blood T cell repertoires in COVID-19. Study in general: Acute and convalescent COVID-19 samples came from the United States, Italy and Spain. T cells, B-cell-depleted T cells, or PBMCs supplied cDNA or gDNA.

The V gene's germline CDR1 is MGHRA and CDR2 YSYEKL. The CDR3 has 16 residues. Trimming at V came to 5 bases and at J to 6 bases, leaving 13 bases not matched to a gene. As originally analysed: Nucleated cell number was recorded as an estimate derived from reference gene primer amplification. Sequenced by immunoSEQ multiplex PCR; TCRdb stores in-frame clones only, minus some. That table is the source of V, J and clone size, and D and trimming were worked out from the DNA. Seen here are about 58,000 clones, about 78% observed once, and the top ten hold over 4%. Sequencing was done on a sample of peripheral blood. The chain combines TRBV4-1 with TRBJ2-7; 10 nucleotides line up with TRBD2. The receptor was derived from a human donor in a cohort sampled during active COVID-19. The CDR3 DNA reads TGCGCCAGCAGCTCCCGCGAGGGAAGCGGGAGGGCCGAGCAGTACTTC. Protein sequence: CASSSREGSGRAEQYF.